What follows are 12 T cell receptor beta chains derived from one specimen sequenced in a study of PD-1 blockade in classical Hodgkin lymphoma. Generated by immunoSEQ multiplex PCR, the TCRdb table keeps only in-frame clones and is missing some. Among roughly 150,000 clones listed, 78% were seen once. Relapse after autologous stem cell transplantation occurred in every patient, and brentuximab vedotin exposure varied. The source was peripheral blood mononuclear cells (PBMCs), collected before the second cycle of nivolumab. These receptors were taken from a human donor with classical Hodgkin lymphoma.

The gene calls are TRBV30 and TRBJ2-7; tentative D call: TRBD2 (5 bases). Trimming stripped 4 bases from V and 0 bases from J, with 19 bases between. Per germline, CDR1 GTSNPN and CDR2 SVGIG (reference sequence). This CDR3 contains 16 residues. The DNA of the CDR3 is TGTGCCTGGACGGGCCACCCGGGGTTTAGCTCCTACGAGCAGTACTTC. Translated, it gives CAWTGHPGFSSYEQYF.

For this clone: Other DNA sequences in this specimen translate into the identical CDR3. The J gene is TRBJ1-5, the V gene TRBV2, with D possibly being TRBD1 (6 bases). Deletions cut 4 bases from V and 1 base from J, with 8 bases between. This CDR3 comprises 14 residues. Germline V gene data show CDR1 as SNHLY and CDR2 as FYNNEI. The chain's CDR3 is CASSVQGSNQPQHF. The CDR3 DNA reads TGTGCCAGCAGTGTTCAGGGGAGCAATCAGCCCCAGCATTTT.

V and J are TRBV29-1 and TRBJ1-1, with D maybe TRBD1 (6 bases). V was shortened by 4 bases and J by 1 base, with 10 bases between the two germline ends. Per germline, CDR1 SQVTM and CDR2 ANQGSEA. CDR3 length equals 13 residues. The CDR3 here is CSVGKQGNTEAFF. The CDR3 region has the DNA TGCAGCGTTGGCAAACAGGGGAACACTGAAGCTTTCTTT.

The rearrangement joins TRBV7-3 to TRBJ2-3; D gene ambiguous. The V gene lost 3 bases and the J gene lost 0 bases, with 13 bases spanning the gap. The CDR3 extends over 16 amino acids. Germline V CDR1 and CDR2: SGHTA, FQGTGA. The DNA for the CDR3 is TGTGCCAGCAGCTTCGGTGCCCTGATTAGCACAGATACGCAGTATTTT. Protein product: CASSFGALISTDTQYF.

CDR3 DNA: TGTGCCAGCAGCATAGGAAGGACTGGCAGGCGGTACGAGCAGTACTTC. It translates to CASSIGRTGRRYEQYF. The rearrangement uses TRBV5-6 and TRBJ2-7; maybe TRBD2 (5 bases). This CDR3 spans 16 amino acids. The V and J ends lost 4 bases and 4 bases respectively, with 21 bases between them. The germline V gene encodes CDR1 SGHDT and CDR2 YYEEEE.

The chain uses TRBV30 and TRBJ2-5; D perhaps matches TRBD2 (6 bases). Germline V lookup: CDR1 GTSNPN, CDR2 SVGIG (reference sequence). The CDR3 extends over 15 amino acids. Trimming took off 2 bases at V and 2 bases at J, with 15 bases between the two ends. The DNA for the CDR3 is TGTGCCTGGAGTCTAGGAGGGCGAGTTCAAGAGACCCAGTACTTC. This sequence encodes CAWSLGGRVQETQYF.

A note on this clone: Distinct nucleotide sequences in the sample also encode this CDR3. V usage is TRBV10-3 and J usage is TRBJ1-2; tentatively, D is TRBD1 (5 bases). The germline CDR1 and CDR2 sequences are ENHRY and SYGVKD. The CDR3 contains 14 residues. V was shortened by 0 bases and J by 5 bases, with 10 bases between the two germline ends. CDR3 DNA: TGTGCCATCAGTGAGTCGGCAGGGAATTATGGCTACACCTTC. This encodes CAISESAGNYGYTF.

This clone was observed a single time. This chain links TRBV28 with TRBJ1-1; D unclear. Trimming cost V 7 bases and J 0 bases, with 9 bases left between them. There are 13 residues in the CDR3. In germline, CDR1 is MDHEN, CDR2 SYDVKM. CDR3 DNA sequence: TGTGCCAGCATCTTGGGGTTGAACACTGAAGCTTTCTTT. The encoded protein is CASILGLNTEAFF. The variable domain in full, completed from reference TRBV28 and TRBJ1-1, reads DVKVTQSSRYLVKRTGEKVFLECVQDMDHENMFWYRQDPGLGLRLIYFSYDVKMKEKGDIPEGYSVSREKKERFSLILESASTNQTSMYLCASILGLNTEAFFGQGTRLTVV.

The chain employs TRBV5-4 and TRBJ2-5; 13 bases agree with TRBD2. The V and J ends lost 2 bases and 4 bases, in that order; junction bases with no gene match: 11. There are 18 residues in the CDR3. CDR1 SGHNT and CDR2 YYREEE come from the germline V gene (reference sequence). The CDR3 nucleotides read TGTGCCAGCAGCTTAAGCTCCGGGACTAGCGGGACCCCAGAGACCCAGTACTTC. This codes for CASSLSSGTSGTPETQYF.

The J gene is TRBJ2-3, the V gene TRBV4-3; D may be TRBD1 (5 bases). This CDR3 contains 17 residues. V was pared by 0 bases and J by 5 bases, with 18 bases between. CDR1 LGHNA and CDR2 YSLEER come from the germline V gene. Here the CDR3 DNA reads TGCGCCAGCAGCCAAGATCCCCCCGGTGGGGCCCGAGATACGCAGTATTTT. This sequence encodes CASSQDPPGGARDTQYF.

This clone was seen many times. This sample includes further DNA sequences coding for the same CDR3. The J gene is TRBJ2-1, the V gene TRBV6-5, with no clear D. Per the germline V gene, CDR1 is MNHEY and CDR2 is SVGAGI. This CDR3 region has 13 residues. Trimming removed 7 bases from V and 0 bases from J, with 7 bases in between. The CDR3 protein is CASTRSSYNEQFF. The CDR3 DNA reads as TGTGCCAGCACGCGAAGCTCCTACAATGAGCAGTTCTTC.

This clone was observed a few times. The V and J genes are TRBV4-3 and TRBJ2-7; 8 bases line up with TRBD1. There are 18 residues in the CDR3. V shed 4 bases, J shed 3 bases, and the junction held 17 bases outside the gene matches. Germline values: CDR1 LGHNA, CDR2 YSLEER. In DNA, the CDR3 is TGCGCCAGCAGCCCTGGCTCTGTAGGACAGGGAAAAAACTACGAGCAGTACTTC. Protein sequence: CASSPGSVGQGKNYEQYF.